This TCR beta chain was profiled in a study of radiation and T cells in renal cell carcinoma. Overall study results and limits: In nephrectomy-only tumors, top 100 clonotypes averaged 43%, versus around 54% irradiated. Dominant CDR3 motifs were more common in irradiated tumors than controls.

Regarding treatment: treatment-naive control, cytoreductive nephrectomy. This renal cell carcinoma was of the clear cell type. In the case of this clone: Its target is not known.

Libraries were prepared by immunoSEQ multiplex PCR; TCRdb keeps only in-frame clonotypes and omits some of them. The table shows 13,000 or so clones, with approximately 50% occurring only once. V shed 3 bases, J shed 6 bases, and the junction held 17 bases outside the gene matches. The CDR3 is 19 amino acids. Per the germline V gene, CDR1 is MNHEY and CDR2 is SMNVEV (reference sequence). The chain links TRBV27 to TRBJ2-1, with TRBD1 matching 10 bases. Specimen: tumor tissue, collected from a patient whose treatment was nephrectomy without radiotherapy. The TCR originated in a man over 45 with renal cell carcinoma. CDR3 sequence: CASSFPSARTGGGGNEQFF. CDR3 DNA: TGTGCCAGCAGTTTTCCCTCCGCCCGGACAGGGGGGGGAGGCAATGAGCAGTTCTTC.